The 19 T cell receptor beta chains given below trace back to one sample, sequenced in a study of T cell changes during pregnancy in multiple sclerosis. Produced via immunoSEQ multiplex PCR; TCRdb's table is partial and in-frame only. Here the sample spans roughly 35,000 clones, about 91% being singletons. The sequencing used CD4+ T cells from peripheral blood mononuclear cells, collected after pregnancy. The receptor source for this set is a female donor with multiple sclerosis, enrolled in a pregnancy study.

The V gene is TRBV2, the J gene TRBJ2-7, with 7 bases identical to TRBD1. The V gene's germline CDR1 is SNHLY and CDR2 FYNNEI. This CDR3 comprises 13 residues. The V gene end was trimmed by 8 bases and the J gene end by 9 bases; junction bases not matched to a gene: 13. For the CDR3, the DNA is TGTGCCAGCTCCGGGACAGCGGATTTGGGGCAGTACTTC. Encoded protein: CASSGTADLGQYF.

This sequence joins TRBV7-2 and TRBJ1-3; D uncertain. Germline assignment: CDR1 SGHTA and CDR2 FQGNSA. The CDR3 is 13 amino acids. V was pared by 9 bases and J by 0 bases, with 9 bases between. CDR3 in amino acids: CASSTYSGNTIYF. CDR3 nucleotide sequence: TGTGCCAGTAGCACCTACTCTGGAAACACCATATATTTT.

The V call is TRBV6-5, the J call TRBJ2-7, with 11 nucleotides matching TRBD1. This CDR3 comprises 13 residues. The germline CDR1 and CDR2 sequences are MNHEY and SVGAGI. J was trimmed by 6 bases and V by 6 bases; bases with no gene match: 4. The CDR3 here is CASRSGTGGEQYF. The CDR3 region has the DNA TGTGCCAGCAGGTCCGGGACAGGGGGCGAGCAGTACTTC.

This clone has only one observation. V and J are TRBV27 and TRBJ2-5, with TRBD1 identical over 8 bases. V was pared by 10 bases and J by 4 bases, with 11 bases of the junction left unmatched. The germline V gene encodes CDR1 MNHEY and CDR2 SMNVEV (reference sequence). CDR3 size: 14 residues. DNA for the CDR3: TGTGCCACCAAGGGGGCAGGGGGCCGAGAGACCCAGTACTTC. This encodes CATKGAGGRETQYF.

This sequence joins TRBV28 and TRBJ2-7; D is perhaps TRBD1 (5 bases). Trimming shortened V by 3 bases and J by 1 base, and 22 bases separated the two germline ends. The germline CDR1 and CDR2 sequences are MDHEN and SYDVKM. This CDR3 has 18 residues. DNA of the CDR3: TGTGCCAGCAGTTTCATGCTCCAAATAGGGGCAGTGTCCTACGAGCAGTACTTC. It encodes CASSFMLQIGAVSYEQYF.

This chain connects TRBV30 to TRBJ1-2; D is possibly TRBD1 (6 bases). The V end was cut by 0 bases, the J end by 5 bases, with 16 bases between. The CDR3 is made up of 15 amino acids. Germline lookup yields CDR1 GTSNPN and CDR2 SVGIG (reference sequence). The DNA for the CDR3 is TGTGCCTGGAGTGTACTACTGACAGGAACGTATGGCTACACCTTC. This sequence encodes CAWSVLLTGTYGYTF.

The chain combines TRBV6-5 with TRBJ2-2; possibly TRBD1 for D (6 bases). Deletions cut 0 bases from V and 8 bases from J, with 10 bases between. Germline CDR1 reads MNHEY; CDR2 reads SVGAGI. The CDR3 consists of 14 residues. The CDR3 protein is CASSYSRGKGELFF. Written as DNA, the CDR3 is TGTGCCAGCAGTTACTCAAGGGGGAAAGGGGAGCTGTTTTTT.

This chain links TRBV4-1 with TRBJ1-2; the match to TRBD1 covers 7 bases. The CDR3 has 16 amino acids. Germline V gene lookup returns CDR1 MGHRA and CDR2 YSYEKL. Trimming cost V 1 base and J 8 bases; bases outside gene matches: 13. The CDR3 spells CASSQVLLAGGEGYTF. CDR3 DNA: TGCGCCAGCAGCCAAGTCCTCTTAGCAGGGGGTGAAGGCTACACCTTC.

This clone was recorded once. The rearrangement links TRBV7-9 to TRBJ2-1; tentative D call: TRBD2 (7 bases). Trimming removed 5 bases from V and 8 bases from J, with 16 bases in between. CDR3 length equals 14 residues. In germline, CDR1 is SEHNR, CDR2 FQNEAQ (reference sequence). In DNA, the CDR3 is TGTGCCAGCAGCCCGTGGGAGGGGGTCGATGAGCAGTTCTTC. Translation: CASSPWEGVDEQFF.

This clone was seen just once. CDR3 sequence (DNA): TGTGCCAGCAGCCAATCTGGCGGGGTCACAGATACGCAGTATTTT. Translated: CASSQSGGVTDTQYF. The chain links TRBV4-2 to TRBJ2-3; D might be TRBD2 (6 bases). The CDR3 has 15 amino acids. V dropped 2 bases and J dropped 2 bases, with 11 bases sitting between them. From germline, CDR1 is LGHNA and CDR2 YNFKEQ.

The chain has TRBV25-1 and TRBJ2-7; maybe TRBD2 (6 bases). Germline V gene data show CDR1 as MGHDK and CDR2 as SYGVNS. This CDR3 region has 15 residues. V was shortened by 1 base and J by 1 base, with 11 bases between the two germline ends. The CDR3 DNA reads as TGTGCCAGCAGTGAATCGGGGGTTCTATCCTACGAGCAGTACTTC. It translates to CASSESGVLSYEQYF.

The genes are TRBV7-6 and TRBJ1-2; 12 bases align to TRBD1. V was clipped by 5 bases and J by 8 bases; unmatched bases: 12. This CDR3 region has 16 residues. Germline-derived CDR1 and CDR2 are SGHVS and FNYEAQ. CDR3 amino acids: CASSPRRDRGLSGYTF. CDR3 bases: TGTGCCAGCAGCCCCCGGAGGGACAGGGGGCTGAGCGGCTACACCTTC.

V usage is TRBV5-4 and J usage is TRBJ2-3, with 10 bases identical to TRBD1. The V segment lost 1 base and the J segment 5 bases; nucleotides outside the gene matches: 7. Germline V CDR1 and CDR2: SGHNT, YYREEE (reference sequence). There are 16 residues in the CDR3. The chain's CDR3 is CASSLFLGQGIDTQYF. The CDR3 coding sequence is TGTGCCAGCAGCTTGTTTCTGGGACAGGGGATAGATACGCAGTATTTT.

V is TRBV27 and J is TRBJ1-6, with D possibly matching TRBD1 (5 bases). The germline V and J ends were trimmed by 0 bases and 7 bases, with 13 bases remaining between them. The CDR3 loop spans 16 amino acids. Germline assignment: CDR1 MNHEY and CDR2 SMNVEV (reference sequence). In DNA, the CDR3 is TGTGCCAGCAGTTTATCGACCGGGGGACGGAATTCACCCCTCCACTTT. Translation: CASSLSTGGRNSPLHF.

The chain joins TRBV7-9 to TRBJ1-2, with 8 bases that match TRBD1. This CDR3 is built from 13 residues. The J segment lost 4 bases and the V segment lost 5 bases, leaving 3 bases of the junction unmatched. From germline, CDR1 is SEHNR and CDR2 FQNEAQ (reference sequence). The CDR3 protein is CASSGQGLYGYTF. CDR3 nucleotide sequence: TGTGCCAGCAGCGGACAGGGTCTCTATGGCTACACCTTC.

V usage is TRBV19 and J usage is TRBJ1-1, with D perhaps matching TRBD1 (5 bases). This CDR3 comprises 12 residues. Trimming left V 6 bases short and J 4 bases short, with 9 bases between. Germline V gene sequence: CDR1 LNHDA, CDR2 SQIVND (reference sequence). For the CDR3, the DNA is TGTGCCAGTAGCGACAGATTCACTGAAGCTTTCTTT. Translation gives CASSDRFTEAFF.

DNA of the CDR3: TGTGCCAGCAAGAAACTTAGCGGGAGTTACAATGAGCAGTTCTTC. Translation gives CASKKLSGSYNEQFF. V is TRBV2 and J is TRBJ2-1; 9 positions match TRBD2. Looked up from germline, CDR1 is SNHLY and CDR2 is FYNNEI. V shed 7 bases, J shed 4 bases, and the junction held 8 bases outside the gene matches. CDR3 size: 15 residues.

V usage is TRBV30 and J usage is TRBJ2-1; TRBD2 matches at 8 bases. The ends lost 1 base at V and 5 bases at J; junction bases unmatched: 4. The CDR3 sequence is 14 residues long. CDR1 and CDR2 from the germline V gene are GTSNPN and SVGIG (reference sequence). The CDR3 region is CAWSASGSNNEQFF. The DNA of the CDR3 is TGTGCCTGGAGTGCCAGCGGGAGTAACAATGAGCAGTTCTTC.

The chain is built from TRBV15 and TRBJ1-2; perhaps TRBD1 as D (5 bases). Per germline, CDR1 LNHNV and CDR2 YYDKDF (reference sequence). V was shortened by 2 bases and J by 6 bases, with 10 bases between the two germline ends. This CDR3 region has 13 residues. The CDR3: CATSRSGGDGYTF. For the CDR3, the DNA is TGTGCCACCAGCAGATCGGGGGGGGATGGCTACACCTTC.